The rows below give T cell receptor beta chains drawn from one sample of a study of shared clonotypes between healthy human individuals. Clones were sequenced by immunoSEQ multiplex PCR, and TCRdb holds only the in-frame ones, with some missing. Of 600,000 to 700,000 clones in the sample, more than 70% were seen once. Sequencing input: memory CD4+ T cells sorted from blood. These receptors were collected from a woman aged 25 to 39 in good health. Both conserved end residues are part of each CDR3. Fields, in order: V gene, J gene, CDR3 protein.

V: TRBV5-6
J: TRBJ1-1
CDR3: CASSLDTNTEAFF

V: TRBV11-2
J: TRBJ1-2
CDR3: CASRSAIQIYGYTF

V: TRBV6-4
J: TRBJ1-5
CDR3: CASLGGDVSNQPQHF

V: TRBV5-1
J: TRBJ2-2
CDR3: CASSPTSGGTGELFF

V: TRBV6-5
J: TRBJ2-3
CDR3: CASSLWGRKEDTQYF

V: TRBV10-1
J: TRBJ1-2
CDR3: CTYGGGPPYGYTF

V: TRBV6-6
J: TRBJ1-5
CDR3: CASSYEQGGQPQHF

V: TRBV28
J: TRBJ1-5
CDR3: CASSTGQGGNQPQHF

V: TRBV4-1
J: TRBJ2-5
CDR3: CASSQVGTSGQETQYF

V: TRBV30
J: TRBJ1-1
CDR3: CAWSDEQGRIEAFF

V: TRBV7-6
J: TRBJ2-5
CDR3: CASSLHVSAGQETQYF

V: TRBV30
J: TRBJ1-2
CDR3: CAWSAVSFYGYTF

V: TRBV5-1
J: TRBJ2-7
CDR3: CASRREGSYEQYF

V: TRBV11-2
J: TRBJ1-2
CDR3: CASSRSGDVTNYGYTF

V: TRBV5-1
J: TRBJ1-1
CDR3: CASSSTGEFEAFF

V: TRBV7-9
J: TRBJ1-1
CDR3: CASSLSGFGEAFF

V: TRBV6-5
J: TRBJ1-5
CDR3: CASSRQDQPQHF

V: TRBV29-1
J: TRBJ2-1
CDR3: CSAAREIMNEQFF

V: TRBV11-3
J: TRBJ2-2
CDR3: CASSPDTFTGELFF

V: TRBV5-1
J: TRBJ1-1
CDR3: CASSLVGMNTEAFF

V: TRBV5-6
J: TRBJ2-3
CDR3: CASTRGRTDTQYF

V: TRBV7-3
J: TRBJ1-5
CDR3: CASNPQTGGQPQHF

V: TRBV5-1
J: TRBJ2-7
CDR3: CASSWSGAIEQYF

V: TRBV2
J: TRBJ2-7
CDR3: CASSSEGQGLYEQYF

V: TRBV19
J: TRBJ2-2
CDR3: CASSTALGSGELFF

V: TRBV19
J: TRBJ2-3
CDR3: CASSIQRGRTDTQYF

V: TRBV6-1
J: TRBJ1-5
CDR3: CASSSQGLGPQHF

V: TRBV19
J: TRBJ1-1
CDR3: CASSTTGGGAAFF

V: TRBV5-1
J: TRBJ2-1
CDR3: CASSLGLSGSVTEQFF